Listed below are T cell receptor beta chains from one sample, sequenced in a study of response to subunit inactivated influenza vaccine. TCRdb reanalysed the RT-PCR reads using MiXCR and keeps one entry per CDR3 protein. Of 600,000 to 850,000 distinct CDR3 sequences in the sample, 12% to 15% were seen once. The sample in question was PBMCs from blood, obtained approximately 15 days before vaccination. The source is a man aged 50 to 59 who received an inactivated influenza vaccine. The conserved cysteine and the conserved F or W are not part of the CDR3 here. Size is omitted from some rows. Given values are once, few, many or a class for expanded clones.

cdr3_length clone_size v_call cdr3_aa
15 NA TRBV12-3/TRBV12-4 ASSYGTGALSNQPQH
13 few TRBV7-9 ASSLALGVEAEQY
12 few TRBV2 ASKTSGDWVPQY
11 few TRBV28 ASSRGFNYGYT
11 NA TRBV7-8 ASSLGFINEQF
15 NA TRBV19 ASKGLAGGSSYNEQF
15 NA TRBV5-1 ASSLSQNRGPYNEQF
13 NA TRBV18 ASSPEGTSTNEQF
14 NA TRBV10-2 ASSTAGQGARTTQY
12 NA TRBV3-1 ASSQGTGYSPLH
12 few TRBV20-1 SARGGPSYNEQF
11 few TRBV20-1 SASSRNTDTQY